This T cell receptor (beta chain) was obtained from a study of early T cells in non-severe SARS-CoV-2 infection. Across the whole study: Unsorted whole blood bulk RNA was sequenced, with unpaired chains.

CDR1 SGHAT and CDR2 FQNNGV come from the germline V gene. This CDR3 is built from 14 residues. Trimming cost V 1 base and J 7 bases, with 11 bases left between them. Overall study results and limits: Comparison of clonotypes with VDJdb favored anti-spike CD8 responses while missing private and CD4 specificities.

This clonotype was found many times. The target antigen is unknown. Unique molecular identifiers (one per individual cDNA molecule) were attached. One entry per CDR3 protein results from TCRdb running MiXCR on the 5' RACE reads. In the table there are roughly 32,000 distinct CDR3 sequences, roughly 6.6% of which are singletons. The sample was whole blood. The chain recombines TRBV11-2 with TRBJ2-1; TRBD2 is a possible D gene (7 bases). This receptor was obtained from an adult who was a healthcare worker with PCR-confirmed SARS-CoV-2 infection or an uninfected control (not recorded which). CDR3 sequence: CASSLVGGANEQFF. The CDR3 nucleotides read TGTGCCAGCAGCTTAGTGGGGGGGGCTAATGAGCAGTTCTTC. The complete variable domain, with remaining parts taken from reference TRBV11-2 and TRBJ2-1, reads EAGVAQSPRYKIIEKRQSVAFWCNPISGHATLYWYQQILGQGPKLLIQFQNNGVVDDSQLPKDRFSAERLKGVDSTLKIQPAKLEDSAVYLCASSLVGGANEQFFGPGTRLTVL.